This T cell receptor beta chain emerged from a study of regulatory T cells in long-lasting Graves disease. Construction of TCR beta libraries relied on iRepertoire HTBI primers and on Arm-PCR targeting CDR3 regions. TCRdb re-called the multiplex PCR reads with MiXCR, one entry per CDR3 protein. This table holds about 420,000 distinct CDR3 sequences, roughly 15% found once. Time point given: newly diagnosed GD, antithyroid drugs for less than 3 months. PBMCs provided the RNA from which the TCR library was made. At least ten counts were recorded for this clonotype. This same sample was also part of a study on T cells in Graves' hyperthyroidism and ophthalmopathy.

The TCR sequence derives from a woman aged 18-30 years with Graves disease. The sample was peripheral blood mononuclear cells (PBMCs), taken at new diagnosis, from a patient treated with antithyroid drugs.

DNA of the CDR3: TGTGCCAGCAGCCAGAACTACGAGCAGTACTTC. Amino acid sequence: CASSQNYEQYF. V gene TRBV3-1 combines with J gene TRBJ2-7; D gene uncertain. The CDR3 runs to 11 residues. Germline V lookup: CDR1 LGHDT, CDR2 YNNKEL (reference sequence). V gave up 3 bases and J gave up 3 bases, with 3 bases separating them.